This section outlines one TCR beta chain sequence together with its context. The sample originates from a study of T cell responses to AZD1222 COVID-19 vaccine. Trimming removed 4 bases from V and 4 bases from J; junction bases left unmatched: 8. The V gene's germline CDR1 is SGHRS and CDR2 YFSETQ. The CDR3 length is 16 residues. The method was immunoSEQ multiplex PCR; TCRdb's version includes in-frame clones alone and lacks a portion of them. This table holds 75,000 to 85,000 clones, roughly 90% found once. Sequenced here: peripheral blood, sampled 28 days after the second AZD1222 dose. This receptor was taken from an adult who received the AZD1222 COVID-19 vaccine. The rearrangement joins TRBV5-1 to TRBJ2-2; TRBD1 agrees at 9 bases. CDR3 bases: TGCGCCAGCAGCACGGACAGGGGCGGATCCACCGGGGAGCTGTTTTTT. Amino acid sequence: CASSTDRGGSTGELFF.